The T cell receptor beta chain under discussion was sequenced for a study of Ad26.COV2.S vaccination and SARS-CoV-2 variants. About the study: Doses of Ad26.COV2.S were injected into muscle once or twice, 56 days apart.

Concerning this clone itself: The antigen remains undetermined.

Between the trimmed V and J ends, which lost 0 bases and 8 bases, there was a span of 10 bases. CDR3 size: 13 residues. Per germline, CDR1 LNHNV and CDR2 YYDKDF (reference sequence). Libraries were prepared by immunoSEQ multiplex PCR; TCRdb keeps only in-frame clonotypes and omits some of them. The table includes about 440,000 clones, around 88% detected once. General study points: Placebo and vaccine recipients had non-spike TCR breadth that was similar.

The treatment was: roughly 18 received Ad26.COV2.S at low or high dose, single or two shots; about 5 received placebo; per-sample allocation not given. Sample collection was performed on day 63 after the first vaccine or placebo injection. An Ad26 vector expressing Wuhan-strain SARS-CoV-2 spike served as the vaccine. The input for sequencing was peripheral blood, taken in a trial of Ad26.COV2.S vaccine versus placebo. J is TRBJ1-2 and V is TRBV15; no firm D call. The source is a person aged 18-65 years who received the Ad26.COV2.S COVID-19 vaccine or a placebo. The CDR3 reads CATSRDEEAGYTF. The CDR3 DNA reads as TGTGCCACCAGCAGAGATGAAGAAGCAGGCTACACCTTC. The full variable domain, in which reference TRBV15 and TRBJ1-2 provide the parts outside the CDR3, is DAMVIQNPRYQVTQFGKPVTLSCSQTLNHNVMYWYQQKSSQAPKLLFHYYDKDFNNEADTPDNFQSRRPNTSFCFLDIRSPGLGDTAMYLCATSRDEEAGYTFGSGTRLTVV.